This T cell receptor beta chain was profiled in a study of monozygotic twins with inflammatory bowel disease (dated by TCRdb to between 2018 and 2021). With regard to the full study: A total of around 30 monozygotic twin pairs were included in the full study, comprising nine German pairs (four IBD-concordant, five IBD-discordant) and 19 IBD-discordant Danish pairs. The search for disease-associated traits relied mainly on comparing IBD patients with their genetically identical healthy co-twins within discordant pairs. Each individual had, on average, about 151 000 unique TCRalpha sequences and 181 000 unique TCRbeta sequences available for analysis.

Note on this clonotype: It lacks a known antigen.

Taken from the germline V gene (reference sequence), the CDR1 and CDR2 loops are DFQATT and SNEGSKA. The CDR3 runs 14 amino acids, cysteine and phenylalanine included. No DNA appears here. From each donor, a roughly 2.6 ml peripheral blood sample was collected into PAXgene tubes and stored at -80 degrees C. Without T cell sorting, total RNA was isolated from whole blood using the PAXgene blood miRNA kit on an automated QIAcube. Deep TCRalpha and TCRbeta repertoire profiling with unique molecular barcoding was performed on peripheral blood of monozygotic twin pairs concordant or discordant for inflammatory bowel disease. Smoking habits were recorded for all twin pairs, and each individual was classified as a current, former or never smoker. Findings and caveats that apply to the study as a whole: Fewer clonotypes were shared with other individuals by IBD patients than by healthy twins, most markedly in patients showing signs of disease activity. Repertoire similarity did not differ between concordant and discordant twins, which could be due to limited statistical power. A decrease in TCRbeta repertoire diversity, as measured by inverse Simpson index, was observed in IBD patients compared with their healthy co-twins. Background noise and inter-individual variability may have been introduced into the repertoires by the differing immunosuppressive treatments among patients. The analysis was unable to tell different T cell subtypes apart. No single strong signal or clonotype linked to IBD turned up in the results, so the idea that one exists was not supported.

Library creation used 5' RACE. Preparation of each TCR library used approximately 3,700 ng of total RNA. For each sample, cDNA synthesis with SMARTScribe reverse transcriptase was split into eight separate reactions. Unique molecular identifiers containing a 6-nucleotide sample barcode were introduced through template switching during cDNA synthesis. TCRalpha and TCRbeta cDNA was amplified in two nested PCRs of around 15 and 9 cycles, and bead purification was carried out after each PCR. Before amplification, the cDNA was treated with uracil DNA-glycosylase and purified using the QIAquick PCR purification kit. The second PCR added Illumina TruSeq-compatible adapters along with sample-specific barcodes. Library quality and concentration were checked on TapeStation and Qubit, and libraries were pooled at 5 to 6.5 ng each. The pooled libraries were sequenced with 2 x 100 bp reads and custom sequencing primers on an Illumina HiSeq2500 single-index Rapid Run. The paper's data handling went like this. PCR and sequencing errors were corrected by UMI-based consensus assembly using MiGEC version 1.2.6. V(D)J alignment, clonotype assembly and CDR3 extraction were performed with MiXCR version 2.1.1. To normalise gene usage, clonotype sharing and MAIT/NKT TCR abundance, the top 1000, 10 000 and 20 000 clonotypes in each sample were analysed. After downsampling to 27 000 UMIs, diversity was calculated as the inverse Simpson index using the vegan R package. Statistical testing used paired Mann-Whitney U tests on the discordant twin pairs and applied Benjamini-Hochberg correction for multiple testing. TCRdb reprocessed the reads and lists each CDR3 protein sequence as a single entry, with no DNA. These V and J calls derive from TCRdb rather than the authors' analysis. The table kept for this sample lists 150,000 to 200,000 distinct CDR3 sequences. The leading ten clones occupy around 7.2% of the sample.

The chain couples TRBV20-1 to TRBJ2-1; the D call of TRBD1 rests on TCRdb alone, since no DNA is present to check it. The specimen sequenced was blood. This receptor was taken from a human donor with ulcerative colitis or Crohn's disease, or a healthy co-twin of an affected twin (not recorded which). The CDR3 region reads CSARRRDGINEQFF.